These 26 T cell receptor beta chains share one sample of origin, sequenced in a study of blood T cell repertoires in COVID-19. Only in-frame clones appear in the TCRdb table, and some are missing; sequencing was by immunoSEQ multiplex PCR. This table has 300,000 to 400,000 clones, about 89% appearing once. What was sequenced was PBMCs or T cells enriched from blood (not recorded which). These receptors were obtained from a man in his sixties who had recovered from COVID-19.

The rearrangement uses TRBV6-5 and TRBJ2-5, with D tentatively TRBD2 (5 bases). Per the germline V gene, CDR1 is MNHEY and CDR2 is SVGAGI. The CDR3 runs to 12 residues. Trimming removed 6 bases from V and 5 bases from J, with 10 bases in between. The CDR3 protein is CASRGPGETQYF. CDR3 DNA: TGTGCCAGCAGAGGGCCGGGGGAGACCCAGTACTTC.

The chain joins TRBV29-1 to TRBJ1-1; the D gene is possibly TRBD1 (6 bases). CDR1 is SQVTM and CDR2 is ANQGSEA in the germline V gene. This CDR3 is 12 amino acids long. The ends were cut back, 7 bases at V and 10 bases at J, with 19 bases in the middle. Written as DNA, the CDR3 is TGCAGCGCCCGAGGGGGGGTCGGGGTAGCTTTCTTT. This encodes CSARGGVGVAFF.

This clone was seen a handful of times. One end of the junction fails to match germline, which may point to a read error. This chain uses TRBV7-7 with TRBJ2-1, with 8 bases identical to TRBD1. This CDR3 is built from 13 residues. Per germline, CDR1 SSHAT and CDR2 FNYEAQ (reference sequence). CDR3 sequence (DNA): TGTGCTAGCAGCCCGACAGGGGTCAATGAGCAGTTCTTC. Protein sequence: CASSPTGVNEQFF.

CDR3 DNA sequence: TGTGCCAGCAGCCAAGGGGACAGCAATGAGCAGTTCTTC. Protein: CASSQGDSNEQFF. The gene calls are TRBV3-1 (or the pseudogene TRBV3-2) and TRBJ2-1, with 7 bases matching TRBD1. The CDR3 is 13 amino acids. Germline CDR1 reads LGHDT; CDR2 reads YNNKEL (reference sequence). The J segment lost 6 bases and the V segment lost 1 base, leaving 0 bases of the junction unmatched.

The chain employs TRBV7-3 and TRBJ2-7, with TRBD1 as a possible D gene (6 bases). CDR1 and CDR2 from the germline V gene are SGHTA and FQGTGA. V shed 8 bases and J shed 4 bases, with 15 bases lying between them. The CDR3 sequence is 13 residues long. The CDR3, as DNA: TGTGCCAGCCCCTACCGACAGGCGTACGAGCAGTACTTC. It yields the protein CASPYRQAYEQYF.

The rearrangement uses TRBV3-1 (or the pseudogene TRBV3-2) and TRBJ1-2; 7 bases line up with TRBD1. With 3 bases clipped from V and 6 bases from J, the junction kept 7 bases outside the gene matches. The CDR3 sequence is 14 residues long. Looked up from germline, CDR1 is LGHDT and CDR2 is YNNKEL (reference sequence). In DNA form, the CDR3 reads TGTGCCAGCAGCCATCGAGACAGGGACGATGGCTACACCTTC. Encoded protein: CASSHRDRDDGYTF.

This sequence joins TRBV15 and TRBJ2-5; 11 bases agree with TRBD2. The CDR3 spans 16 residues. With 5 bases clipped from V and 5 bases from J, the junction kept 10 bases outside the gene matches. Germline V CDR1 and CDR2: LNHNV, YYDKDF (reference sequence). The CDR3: CATSWTLASGRETQYF. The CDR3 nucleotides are TGTGCCACCAGCTGGACCCTGGCTAGCGGGAGGGAGACCCAGTACTTC.

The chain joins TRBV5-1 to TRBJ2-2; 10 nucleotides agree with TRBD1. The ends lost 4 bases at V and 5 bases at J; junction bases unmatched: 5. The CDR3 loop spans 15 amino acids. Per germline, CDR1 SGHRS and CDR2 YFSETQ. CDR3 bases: TGCGCCAGCAGCATAAGGACAGGGGGTACCGGGGAGCTGTTTTTT. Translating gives CASSIRTGGTGELFF.

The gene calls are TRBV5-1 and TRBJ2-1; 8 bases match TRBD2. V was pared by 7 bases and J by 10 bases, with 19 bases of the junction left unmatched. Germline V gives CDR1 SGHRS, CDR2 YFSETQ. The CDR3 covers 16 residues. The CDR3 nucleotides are TGCGCCAGCGACCCTTCTGCGGGAGGAACGCCAGGGGAGCAGTTCTTC. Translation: CASDPSAGGTPGEQFF. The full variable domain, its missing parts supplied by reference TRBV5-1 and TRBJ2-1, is KAGVTQTPRYLIKTRGQQVTLSCSPISGHRSVSWYQQTPGQGLQFLFEYFSETQRNKGNFPGRFSGRQFSNSRSEMNVSTLELGDSALYLCASDPSAGGTPGEQFFGPGTRLTVL.

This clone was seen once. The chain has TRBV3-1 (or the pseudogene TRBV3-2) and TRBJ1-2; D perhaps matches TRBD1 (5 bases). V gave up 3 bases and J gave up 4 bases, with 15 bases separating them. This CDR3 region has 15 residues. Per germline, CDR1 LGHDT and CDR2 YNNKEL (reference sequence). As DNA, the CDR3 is TGTGCCAGCAGCCAGGGAGGGGCCGTCGGCTATGGCTACACCTTC. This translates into CASSQGGAVGYGYTF.

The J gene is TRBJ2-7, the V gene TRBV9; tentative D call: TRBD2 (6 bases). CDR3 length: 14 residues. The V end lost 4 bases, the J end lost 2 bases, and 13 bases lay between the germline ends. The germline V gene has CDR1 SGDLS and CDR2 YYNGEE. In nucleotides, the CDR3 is TGTGCCAGCAGCCCAGGGACGGGGGCCTACGAGCAGTACTTC. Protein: CASSPGTGAYEQYF. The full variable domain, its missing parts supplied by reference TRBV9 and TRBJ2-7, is DSGVTQTPKHLITATGQRVTLRCSPRSGDLSVYWYQQSLDQGLQFLIQYYNGEERAKGNILERFSAQQFPDLHSELNLSSLELGDSALYFCASSPGTGAYEQYFGPGTRLTVT.

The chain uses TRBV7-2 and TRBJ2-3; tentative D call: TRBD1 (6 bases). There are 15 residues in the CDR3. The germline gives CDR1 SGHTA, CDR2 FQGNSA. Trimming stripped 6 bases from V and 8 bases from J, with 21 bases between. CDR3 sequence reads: CASSPFKTGIGTQYF. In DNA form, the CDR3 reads TGTGCCAGCAGTCCATTCAAGACAGGTATTGGTACGCAGTATTTT. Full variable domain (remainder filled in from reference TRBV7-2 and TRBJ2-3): GAGVSQSPSNKVTEKGKDVELRCDPISGHTALYWYRQSLGQGLEFLIYFQGNSAPDKSGLPSDRFSAERTGGSVSTLTIQRTQQEDSAVYLCASSPFKTGIGTQYFGPGTRLTVL.

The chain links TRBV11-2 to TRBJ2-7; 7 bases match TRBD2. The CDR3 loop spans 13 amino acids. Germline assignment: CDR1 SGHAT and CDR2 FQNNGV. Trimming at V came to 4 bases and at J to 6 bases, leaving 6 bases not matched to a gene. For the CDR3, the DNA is TGTGCCAGCAGCTCCAGAACGGGGGGCGAGCAGTACTTC. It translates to CASSSRTGGEQYF. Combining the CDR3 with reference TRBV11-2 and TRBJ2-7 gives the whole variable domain EAGVAQSPRYKIIEKRQSVAFWCNPISGHATLYWYQQILGQGPKLLIQFQNNGVVDDSQLPKDRFSAERLKGVDSTLKIQPAKLEDSAVYLCASSSRTGGEQYFGPGTRLTVT.

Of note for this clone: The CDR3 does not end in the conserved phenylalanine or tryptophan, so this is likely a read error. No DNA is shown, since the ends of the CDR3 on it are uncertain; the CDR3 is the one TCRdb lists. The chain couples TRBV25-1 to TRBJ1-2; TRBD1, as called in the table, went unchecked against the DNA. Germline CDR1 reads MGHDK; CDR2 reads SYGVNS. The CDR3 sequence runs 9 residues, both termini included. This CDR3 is CASRGDRAD.

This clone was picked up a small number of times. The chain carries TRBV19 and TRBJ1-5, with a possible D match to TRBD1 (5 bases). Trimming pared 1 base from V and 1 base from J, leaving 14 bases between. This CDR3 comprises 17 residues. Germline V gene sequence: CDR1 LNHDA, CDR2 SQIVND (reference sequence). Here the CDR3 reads CASSIVGGQSSNQPQHF. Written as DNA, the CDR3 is TGTGCCAGTAGTATAGTGGGAGGACAAAGCAGCAATCAGCCCCAGCATTTT. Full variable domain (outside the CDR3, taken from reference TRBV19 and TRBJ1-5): DGGITQSPKYLFRKEGQNVTLSCEQNLNHDAMYWYRQDPGQGLRLIYYSQIVNDFQKGDIAEGYSVSREKKESFPLTVTSAQKNPTAFYLCASSIVGGQSSNQPQHFGDGTRLSIL.

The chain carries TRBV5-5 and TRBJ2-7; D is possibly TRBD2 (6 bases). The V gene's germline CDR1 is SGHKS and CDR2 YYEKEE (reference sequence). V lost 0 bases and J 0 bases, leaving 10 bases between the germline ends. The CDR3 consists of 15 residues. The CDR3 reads CASSLGLGISYEQYF. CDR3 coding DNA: TGTGCCAGCAGCTTGGGACTAGGAATCTCCTACGAGCAGTACTTC.

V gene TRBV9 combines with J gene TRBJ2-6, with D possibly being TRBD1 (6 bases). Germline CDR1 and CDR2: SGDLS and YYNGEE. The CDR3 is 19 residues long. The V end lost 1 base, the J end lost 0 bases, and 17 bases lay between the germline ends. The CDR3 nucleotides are TGTGCCAGCAGCGTATTCCCTTCGGACAGTTTCTCTGGGGCCAACGTCCTGACTTTC. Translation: CASSVFPSDSFSGANVLTF.

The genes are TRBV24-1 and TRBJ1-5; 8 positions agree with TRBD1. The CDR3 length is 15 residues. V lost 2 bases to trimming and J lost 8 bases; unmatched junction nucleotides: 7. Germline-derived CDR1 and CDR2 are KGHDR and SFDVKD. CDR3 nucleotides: TGTGCCACCAGTGATTCAAGGACAGGGTTGAAGCCCCAGCATTTT. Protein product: CATSDSRTGLKPQHF.

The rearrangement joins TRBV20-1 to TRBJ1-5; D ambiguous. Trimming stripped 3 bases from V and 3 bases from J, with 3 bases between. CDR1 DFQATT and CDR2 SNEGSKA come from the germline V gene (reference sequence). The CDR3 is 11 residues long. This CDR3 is CSARYNQPQHF. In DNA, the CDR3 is TGCAGTGCTAGGTACAATCAGCCCCAGCATTTT.

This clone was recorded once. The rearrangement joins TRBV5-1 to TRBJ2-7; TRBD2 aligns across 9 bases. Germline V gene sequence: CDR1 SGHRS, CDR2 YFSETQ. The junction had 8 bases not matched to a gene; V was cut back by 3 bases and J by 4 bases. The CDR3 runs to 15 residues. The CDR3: CASSWTWREGYEQYF. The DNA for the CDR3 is TGCGCCAGCAGCTGGACTTGGCGGGAGGGTTACGAGCAGTACTTC.

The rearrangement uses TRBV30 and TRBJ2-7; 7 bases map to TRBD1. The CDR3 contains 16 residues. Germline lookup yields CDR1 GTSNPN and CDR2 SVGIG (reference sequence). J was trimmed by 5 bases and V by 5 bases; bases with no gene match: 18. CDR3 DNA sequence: TGTGCCTGGCAGTCTAGACAGGGACGAGGAAGGAACGAGCAGTACTTC. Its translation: CAWQSRQGRGRNEQYF. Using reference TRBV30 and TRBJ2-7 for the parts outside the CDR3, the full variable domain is SQTIHQWPATLVQPVGSPLSLECTVEGTSNPNLYWYRQAAGRGLQLLFYSVGIGQISSEVPQNLSASRPQDRQFILSSKKLLLSDSGFYLCAWQSRQGRGRNEQYFGPGTRLTVT.

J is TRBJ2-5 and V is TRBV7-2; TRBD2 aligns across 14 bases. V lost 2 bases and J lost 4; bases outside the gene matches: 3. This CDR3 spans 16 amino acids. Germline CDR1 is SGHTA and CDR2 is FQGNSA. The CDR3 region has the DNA TGTGCCAGCAGCTTATGGACTAGCGGGAGGAGAGAGACCCAGTACTTC. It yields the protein CASSLWTSGRRETQYF.

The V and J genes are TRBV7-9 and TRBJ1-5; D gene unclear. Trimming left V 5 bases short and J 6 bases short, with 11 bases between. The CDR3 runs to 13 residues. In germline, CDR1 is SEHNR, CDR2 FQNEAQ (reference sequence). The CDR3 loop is CASSPSGGQPQHF. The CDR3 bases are TGTGCCAGCAGCCCAAGTGGCGGTCAGCCCCAGCATTTT.

This CDR3 is CASSITRSLNEKLFF. DNA of the CDR3: TGTGCCAGTAGTATAACTCGGTCTCTCAATGAAAAACTGTTTTTT. The V and J genes are TRBV19 and TRBJ1-4; D is unresolved. V lost 2 bases and J 5 bases, leaving 12 bases between the germline ends. Germline CDR1 reads LNHDA; CDR2 reads SQIVND (reference sequence). The CDR3 sequence is 15 residues long.

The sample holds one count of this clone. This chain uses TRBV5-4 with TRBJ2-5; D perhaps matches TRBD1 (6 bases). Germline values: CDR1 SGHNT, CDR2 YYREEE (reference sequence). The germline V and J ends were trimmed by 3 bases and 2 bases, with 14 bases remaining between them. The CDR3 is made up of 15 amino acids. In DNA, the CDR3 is TGTGCCAGCAGCTCACCGGGACAAACTCAAGAGACCCAGTACTTC. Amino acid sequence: CASSSPGQTQETQYF. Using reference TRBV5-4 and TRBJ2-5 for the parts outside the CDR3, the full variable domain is ETGVTQSPTHLIKTRGQQVTLRCSSQSGHNTVSWYQQALGQGPQFIFQYYREEENGRGNFPPRFSGLQFPNYSSELNVNALELDDSALYLCASSSPGQTQETQYFGPGTRLLVL.

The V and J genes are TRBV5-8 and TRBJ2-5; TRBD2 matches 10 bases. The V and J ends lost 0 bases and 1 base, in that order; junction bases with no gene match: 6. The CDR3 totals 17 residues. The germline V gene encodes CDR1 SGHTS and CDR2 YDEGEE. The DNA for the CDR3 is TGTGCCAGCAGCTTGGCAGCGGCTAGCGGGGGCCAAGAGACCCAGTACTTC. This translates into CASSLAAASGGQETQYF.